A single sample gave rise to the 7 T cell receptor beta chains below, sequenced in a study of identifying expanded T cells in peripheral blood. Some clones are missing from TCRdb's copy, which holds only in-frame ones; the method was immunoSEQ multiplex PCR. The table lists 100,000 to 150,000 clones, 84% of them singletons. Sequencing was performed on blood. The receptors were gathered from a person between 18 and 70 years old in good health.

J is TRBJ1-4 and V is TRBV6-1; a possible D gene is TRBD1 (6 bases). V lost 6 bases and J lost 5, with 16 bases in between. The CDR3 is made up of 15 amino acids. The V gene's germline CDR1 is MNHNS and CDR2 SASEGT. The CDR3 DNA is TGTGCCAGCAGCCGAGGGACAAGGCAAAATGAAAAACTGTTTTTT. As protein: CASSRGTRQNEKLFF.

The chain uses TRBV4-1 and TRBJ2-7; possibly TRBD1 for D (5 bases). V lost 3 bases, J lost 5 bases, and 14 bases lay in between. The germline V gene has CDR1 MGHRA and CDR2 YSYEKL. The length of the CDR3 is 14 residues. For the CDR3, the DNA is TGCGCCAGCAGCCACCCGGATGGGGCCCACGAGCAGTACTTC. Encoded protein: CASSHPDGAHEQYF.

The chain is built from TRBV25-1 and TRBJ2-2; D unclear. This CDR3 spans 14 amino acids. Germline V lookup: CDR1 MGHDK, CDR2 SYGVNS. Trimming took 2 bases from V and 7 from J, leaving 11 bases between them. CDR3 sequence: CASSENLGIGELFF. CDR3 in DNA: TGTGCCAGCAGTGAAAATCTGGGGATCGGGGAGCTGTTTTTT.

The chain couples TRBV10-1 to TRBJ2-1; D unclear. Trimming cost V 4 bases and J 8 bases, with 15 bases left between them. The CDR3 loop spans 14 amino acids. From germline, CDR1 is WNHNN and CDR2 SYGVQD (reference sequence). CDR3 nucleotide sequence: TGCGCCAGCAGTGGTCGTTCCCCCTATGATGAGCAGTTCTTC. Amino acid sequence: CASSGRSPYDEQFF.

The genes are TRBV7-2 and TRBJ2-5; 7 bases are a match to TRBD2. The CDR3 is 13 amino acids. Germline lookup yields CDR1 SGHTA and CDR2 FQGNSA. After removal of 8 bases from V and 5 bases from J, the junction contained 8 bases not matched to a gene. The CDR3 loop is CASRGGPRETQYF. CDR3 DNA sequence: TGTGCCAGCCGGGGAGGGCCACGGGAGACCCAGTACTTC. The full variable domain, its missing parts supplied by reference TRBV7-2 and TRBJ2-5, is GAGVSQSPSNKVTEKGKDVELRCDPISGHTALYWYRQSLGQGLEFLIYFQGNSAPDKSGLPSDRFSAERTGGSVSTLTIQRTQQEDSAVYLCASRGGPRETQYFGPGTRLLVL.

The chain carries TRBV5-1 and TRBJ1-1; 9 nucleotides align to TRBD1. The V gene's germline CDR1 is SGHRS and CDR2 YFSETQ. The junction had 10 bases not matched to a gene; V was cut back by 4 bases and J by 0 bases. This CDR3 has 17 residues. CDR3 protein: CASSQTQGARMNTEAFF. Written as DNA, the CDR3 is TGCGCCAGCAGCCAAACACAGGGGGCGAGAATGAACACTGAAGCTTTCTTT.

The chain recombines TRBV7-8 with TRBJ2-7, with 9 bases fitting TRBD1. The CDR3 consists of 19 residues. The germline V gene has CDR1 SGHVS and CDR2 FQNEAQ. V dropped 2 bases and J dropped 7; count of bases not matched to a gene: 21. This chain's CDR3 is CASSLYRMGTGRPTTEQYF. The DNA of the CDR3 is TGTGCCAGCAGCTTATATCGAATGGGGACAGGGCGCCCTACTACGGAGCAGTACTTC.